This T cell receptor (beta chain) was documented in a study of blood T cell repertoires in COVID-19. Original processing notes: From reference gene primer amplification, estimates of nucleated cell counts were derived. The protocol was immunoSEQ multiplex PCR, while the TCRdb copy is restricted to in-frame clones and leaves out a portion. V and J calls and clone size follow that table, whereas D and trimming were derived from the DNA. The sample holds about 250,000 clones; 86% are singletons and the top ten take 1.5% to 2%. Those enrolled, adults aged roughly 18 to 89 years, came from 24 US areas. Clinical histories supplied by participants themselves formed the basis of cohort assignment. Germline CDR1 and CDR2: SGHVS and FNYEAQ. The V gene lost 1 base and the J gene lost 1 base, with 7 bases spanning the gap. The CDR3 covers 14 residues.

The sample comprised PBMCs or T cells enriched from blood (not recorded which). The source is a man aged 40-49 years who had recovered from COVID-19. The gene calls are TRBV7-6 and TRBJ1-1; D not resolved. The CDR3 bases are TGTGCCAGCAGCTTAGGACTTGAGAACACTGAAGCTTTCTTT. Translation gives CASSLGLENTEAFF.